This TCR beta chain emerged from a study of cytomegalovirus exposure and HLA in healthy donors. Study-wide context: A later analysis reported the roughly 120 validation repertoires used the same platform as the 550 to 800 first-cohort repertoires. Study-level findings and limits: Most TCR sequences proved rare, with some public TCRs found in many donors.

A word on this clone: What it recognizes is unknown.

The table came from immunoSEQ multiplex PCR; TCRdb's copy has only in-frame clones and leaves some out. The sample lists about 340,000 clones; roughly 88% were seen once. The V end lost 3 bases, the J end lost 2 bases, and 9 bases lay between the germline ends. The length of the CDR3 is 13 residues. The germline V gene encodes CDR1 SGHRS and CDR2 YFSETQ. Sequenced input: PBMCs. This chain joins TRBV5-1 and TRBJ2-7; TRBD2 is a possible D gene (6 bases). This sequence originates from a woman aged 18-35 years in good health and CMV-seronegative. CDR3 sequence: CASSSGETYEQYF. Here the CDR3 DNA reads TGCGCCAGCAGCTCGGGGGAAACCTACGAGCAGTACTTC. Combining the CDR3 with reference TRBV5-1 and TRBJ2-7 gives the whole variable domain KAGVTQTPRYLIKTRGQQVTLSCSPISGHRSVSWYQQTPGQGLQFLFEYFSETQRNKGNFPGRFSGRQFSNSRSEMNVSTLELGDSALYLCASSSGETYEQYFGPGTRLTVT.